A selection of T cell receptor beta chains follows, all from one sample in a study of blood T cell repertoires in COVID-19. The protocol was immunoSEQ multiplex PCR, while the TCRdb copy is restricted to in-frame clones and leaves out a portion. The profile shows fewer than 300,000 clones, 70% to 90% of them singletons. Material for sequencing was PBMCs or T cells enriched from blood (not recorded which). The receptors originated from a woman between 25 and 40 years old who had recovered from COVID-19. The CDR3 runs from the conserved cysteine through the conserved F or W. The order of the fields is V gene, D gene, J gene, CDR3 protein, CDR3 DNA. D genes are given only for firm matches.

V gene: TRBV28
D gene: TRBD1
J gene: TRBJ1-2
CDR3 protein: CASSATGDRDGYTF
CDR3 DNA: TGTGCCAGCAGCGCCACAGGGGACAGGGACGGCTACACCTTC

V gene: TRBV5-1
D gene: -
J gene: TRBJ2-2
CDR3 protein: CASSFGVFSSNTGELFF
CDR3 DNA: TGCGCCAGCAGCTTTGGTGTGTTTTCGAGCAACACCGGGGAGCTGTTTTTT

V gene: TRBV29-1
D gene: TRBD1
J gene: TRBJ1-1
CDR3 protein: CSVAGQGVGMNTEAFF
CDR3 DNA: TGCAGCGTGGCGGGACAGGGGGTTGGAATGAACACTGAAGCTTTCTTT

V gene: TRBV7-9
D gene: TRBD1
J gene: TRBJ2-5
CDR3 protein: CASSATGVGKVQETQYF
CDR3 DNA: TGTGCCAGCAGCGCTACAGGGGTCGGGAAGGTCCAAGAGACCCAGTACTTC

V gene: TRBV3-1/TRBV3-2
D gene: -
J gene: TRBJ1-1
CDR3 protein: CASSQGGGNTEAFF
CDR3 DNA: TGTGCCAGCAGCCAAGGAGGTGGGAACACTGAAGCTTTCTTT

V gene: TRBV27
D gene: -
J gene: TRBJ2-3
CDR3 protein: CASSLRAPGPGVDTQYF
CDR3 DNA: TGTGCCAGCAGTCTAAGAGCCCCAGGCCCCGGGGTAGATACGCAGTATTTT

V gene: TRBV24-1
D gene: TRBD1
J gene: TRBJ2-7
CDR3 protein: CATGTGGQVEQYF
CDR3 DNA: TGTGCCACCGGGACAGGGGGTCAGGTCGAGCAGTACTTC

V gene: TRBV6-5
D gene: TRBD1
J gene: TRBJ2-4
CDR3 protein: CASSTSTGSTGIQYF
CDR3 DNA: TGTGCCAGCAGCACATCGACAGGGTCAACGGGCATTCAGTACTTC

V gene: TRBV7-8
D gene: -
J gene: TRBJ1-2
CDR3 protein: CASSLDRGIVLANYGYTF
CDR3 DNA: TGTGCCAGCAGCTTAGATCGGGGAATTGTGCTCGCTAACTATGGCTACACCTTC

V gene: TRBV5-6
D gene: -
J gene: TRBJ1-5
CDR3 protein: CASSRGQMVYQPQHF
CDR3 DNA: TGTGCCAGCAGCCGCGGACAGATGGTATATCAGCCCCAGCATTTT

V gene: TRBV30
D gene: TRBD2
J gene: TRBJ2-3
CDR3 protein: CAWGAGVGDTQYF
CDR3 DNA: TGTGCCTGGGGGGCGGGAGTGGGGGATACGCAGTATTTT

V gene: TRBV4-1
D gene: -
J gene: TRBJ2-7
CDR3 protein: CASSPLFSGSEDDEQYF
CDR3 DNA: TGCGCCAGCAGTCCTCTCTTTTCGGGGAGCGAGGACGACGAGCAGTACTTC